The 3 T cell receptor beta chains given below trace back to one sample, sequenced in a study of T cell responses to AZD1222 COVID-19 vaccine (dated by TCRdb to the early 2020s). Library generation was performed with the immunoSEQ multiplex PCR assay. TCRdb holds this immuneACCESS table with in-frame rearrangements only. Some clones are missing; in checked studies, unresolved V genes explain under half, and the rest has no known cause. The sample contains under 150,000 clones, about 93% of them found a single time. Of the sample, 5.1% falls within the top ten clones. The sample's time point label, in plain terms: baseline before first vaccination. The sample here was peripheral blood, taken on day 0 of AZD1222 vaccination. These receptors were collected from an adult in good health.

CDR3 region: CASSPGTGEQYF. CDR3 coding DNA: TGTGCCAGCAGCCCCGGCACGGGTGAGCAGTACTTC. The chain combines TRBV7-2 with TRBJ2-7; D unresolved. The CDR3 sequence is 12 residues long. Germline V gene lookup returns CDR1 SGHTA and CDR2 FQGNSA. Trimming removed 5 bases from V and 7 bases from J, with 12 bases in between. Together with reference TRBV7-2 and TRBJ2-7, the CDR3 gives the full variable domain: GAGVSQSPSNKVTEKGKDVELRCDPISGHTALYWYRQSLGQGLEFLIYFQGNSAPDKSGLPSDRFSAERTGGSVSTLTIQRTQQEDSAVYLCASSPGTGEQYFGPGTRLTVT.

This clone was found a few times. The gene calls are TRBV18 and TRBJ1-2, with D perhaps matching TRBD1 (6 bases). V lost 2 bases, J lost 6 bases, and 10 bases lay in between. CDR1 and CDR2 (germline): KGHSH, LQKENI. The CDR3 totals 13 residues. The CDR3 DNA reads TGTGCCAGCTCACCAGGACAGATTGATGGCTACACCTTC. Its translation is CASSPGQIDGYTF.

With respect to this clone: This sample includes further DNA sequences coding for the same CDR3. This chain links TRBV12-3 or TRBV12-4 with TRBJ1-1, with D perhaps TRBD1 (5 bases). Deletions cut 3 bases from V and 8 bases from J, with 7 bases between. The CDR3 extends over 11 amino acids. The CDR3 spells CASSLGGEAFF. The CDR3 region has the DNA TGTGCCAGCAGTTTGGGGGGGGAAGCTTTCTTT.